This T cell receptor beta chain was captured by sequencing in a study of regulatory T cells in long-lasting Graves disease. Time point denoted: persistent/refractory GD, antithyroid drugs over 5 years with positive TRAb. RNA isolated from PBMCs was used to make the TCR library. Through Arm-PCR of CDR3 regions and iRepertoire HTBI primers, TCR beta libraries were built. Via MiXCR, TCRdb re-called the multiplex PCR reads, giving one row per CDR3 protein. This table holds 360,000 or so distinct CDR3 sequences, more than 20% found once. Trimming stripped 0 bases from V and 4 bases from J, with 9 bases between. Per germline, CDR1 SGHDN and CDR2 FVKESK. The CDR3 has 14 residues.

The V and J genes are TRBV14 and TRBJ2-5, with D perhaps TRBD2 (5 bases). The receptor's source is a woman in her thirties or forties with Graves disease. Sequences were derived from peripheral blood mononuclear cells (PBMCs), sampled when the disease was refractory, from a patient treated with antithyroid drugs. CDR3 DNA sequence: TGTGCCAGCAGCCAAGATCTAGCCAGAGAGACCCAGTACTTC. This codes for CASSQDLARETQYF.